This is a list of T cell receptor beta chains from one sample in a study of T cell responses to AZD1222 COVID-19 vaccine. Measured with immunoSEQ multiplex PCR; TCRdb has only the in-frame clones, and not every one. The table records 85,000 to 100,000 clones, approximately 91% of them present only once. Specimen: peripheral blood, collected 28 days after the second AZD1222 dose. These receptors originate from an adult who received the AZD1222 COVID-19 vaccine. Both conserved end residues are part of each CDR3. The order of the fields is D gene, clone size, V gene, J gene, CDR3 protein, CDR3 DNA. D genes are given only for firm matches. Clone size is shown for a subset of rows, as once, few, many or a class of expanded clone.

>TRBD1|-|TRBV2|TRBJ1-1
CASSWTGNTEAFF
TGTGCCAGCAGCTGGACAGGGAACACTGAAGCTTTCTTT
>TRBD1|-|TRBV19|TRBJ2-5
CASTRSTGGWETQYF
TGTGCCAGTACCCGGTCCACAGGGGGCTGGGAGACCCAGTACTTC
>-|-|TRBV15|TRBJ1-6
CATSPGLDSPLHF
TGTGCCACCAGCCCAGGCTTAGATTCACCCCTCCACTTT
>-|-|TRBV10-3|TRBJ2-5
CAISAGLNQETQYF
TGTGCCATCAGTGCTGGACTGAACCAAGAGACCCAGTACTTC
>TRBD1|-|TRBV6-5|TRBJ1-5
CASSNRGNQPQHF
TGTGCCAGCAGCAACAGGGGGAATCAGCCCCAGCATTTT
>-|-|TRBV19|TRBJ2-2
CARGEVWGAGELFF
TGTGCCAGGGGGGAGGTTTGGGGTGCCGGGGAGCTGTTTTTT
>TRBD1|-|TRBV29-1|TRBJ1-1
CSYIVGGRNTEAFF
TGCAGCTATATAGTAGGGGGCAGGAACACTGAAGCTTTCTTT
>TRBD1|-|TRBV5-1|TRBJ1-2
CASSSGTGGVYGYTF
TGCGCCAGCAGCTCCGGGACAGGGGGCGTCTATGGCTACACCTTC
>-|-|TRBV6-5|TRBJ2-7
CASSYSFQVRTYEQYF
TGTGCCAGCAGTTACTCGTTCCAGGTCCGCACCTACGAGCAGTACTTC
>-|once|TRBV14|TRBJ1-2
CASSQDWRGVNYGYTF
TGTGCCAGCAGCCAAGATTGGAGGGGTGTTAACTATGGCTACACCTTC
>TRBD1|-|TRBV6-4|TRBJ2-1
CASSDSPGGGYNEQFF
TGTGCCAGCAGTGACTCCCCAGGGGGTGGGTACAATGAGCAGTTCTTC
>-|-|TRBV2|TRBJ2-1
CASSEHGEQFF
TGTGCCAGCAGCGAACACGGTGAGCAGTTCTTC
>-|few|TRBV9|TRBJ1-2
CASSQAENYGYTF
TGTGCCAGCAGCCAAGCGGAAAACTATGGCTACACCTTC
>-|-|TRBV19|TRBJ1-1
CASSISYHLGGKNTEAFF
TGTGCCAGTAGTATCTCATATCATCTGGGGGGAAAGAACACTGAAGCTTTCTTT
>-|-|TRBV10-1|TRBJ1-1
CASSESGQGRAAFF
TGCGCCAGCAGTGAGTCGGGGCAGGGTAGGGCGGCTTTCTTT
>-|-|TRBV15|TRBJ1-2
CATSRNVGFYTF
TGTGCCACCAGCAGGAATGTGGGGTTCTACACCTTC
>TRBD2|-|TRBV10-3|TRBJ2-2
CAISELAGGGTGELFF
TGTGCCATCAGTGAACTAGCGGGGGGAGGCACCGGGGAGCTGTTTTTT
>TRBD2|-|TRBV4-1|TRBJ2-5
CASSQAIAGTSGGSQETQYF
TGCGCCAGCAGCCAAGCTATAGCCGGGACTAGCGGGGGGTCACAAGAGACCCAGTACTTC
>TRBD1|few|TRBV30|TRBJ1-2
CAWSPPGTGTFNYGYTF
TGTGCCTGGAGTCCCCCCGGGACAGGGACTTTTAACTATGGCTACACCTTC
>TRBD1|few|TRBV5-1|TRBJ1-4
CASSVTGSDEKLFF
TGCGCCAGCAGCGTGACAGGGTCGGATGAAAAACTGTTTTTT
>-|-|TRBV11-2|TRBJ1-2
CASSLDLHGRVGRGYTF
TGTGCCAGCAGCTTAGATCTCCATGGCAGGGTGGGACGTGGCTACACCTTC
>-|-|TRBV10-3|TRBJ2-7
CAISGGGKGEQYF
TGTGCCATCAGTGGAGGGGGTAAGGGCGAGCAGTACTTC
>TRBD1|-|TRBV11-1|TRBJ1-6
CASEPGTANSPLHF
TGTGCCAGCGAGCCCGGGACAGCCAATTCACCCCTCCACTTT
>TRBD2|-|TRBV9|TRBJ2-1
CASSVSGGTSVIHEQFF
TGTGCCAGCAGCGTATCAGGAGGGACTAGCGTAATCCATGAGCAGTTCTTC
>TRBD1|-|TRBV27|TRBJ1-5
CASSPSDRGNLAQHF
TGTGCCAGCAGTCCCTCGGACAGGGGGAATCTAGCCCAGCATTTT
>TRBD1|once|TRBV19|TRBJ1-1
CASRYRGPMNTEAFF
TGTGCCAGTAGATACAGGGGCCCCATGAACACTGAAGCTTTCTTT
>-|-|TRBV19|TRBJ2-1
CASRGEGFPEQFF
TGTGCCAGTCGAGGTGAGGGGTTCCCTGAGCAGTTCTTC
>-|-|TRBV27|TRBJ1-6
CASSPTPQGLNSPLHF
TGTGCCAGCAGCCCTACTCCCCAGGGCCTTAATTCACCCCTCCACTTT
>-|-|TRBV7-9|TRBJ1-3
CAEGGDTGNTIYF
TGTGCCGAGGGGGGAGATACTGGAAACACCATATATTTT
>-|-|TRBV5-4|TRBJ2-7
CASSLGGPYEQYF
TGTGCCAGCAGCCTAGGAGGTCCCTACGAGCAGTACTTC
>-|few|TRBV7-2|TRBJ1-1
CASSLVGSQSEEAFF
TGTGCCAGCAGCTTAGTGGGCAGTCAATCGGAAGAAGCTTTCTTT
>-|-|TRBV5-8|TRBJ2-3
CASSSGTRATQYF
TGTGCCAGCAGCTCCGGGACCAGGGCTACGCAGTATTTT
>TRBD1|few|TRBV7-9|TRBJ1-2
CASSLSGGKGYTF
TGTGCCAGCAGCTTGTCAGGGGGCAAGGGCTACACCTTC
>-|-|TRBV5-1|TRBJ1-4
CASSLGPGAPNEKLFF
TGCGCCAGCAGCTTGGGACCGGGCGCCCCAAATGAAAAACTGTTTTTT
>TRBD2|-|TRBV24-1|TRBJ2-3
CATSAKRGDTDTQYF
TGTGCCACCAGTGCGAAGCGGGGGGACACAGATACGCAGTATTTT
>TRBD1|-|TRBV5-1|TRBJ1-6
CASSSTGGQSNSPLHF
TGCGCCAGCAGCTCGACAGGGGGCCAGTCTAATTCACCCCTCCACTTT
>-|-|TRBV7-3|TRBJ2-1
CASSLDSGSYNEQFF
TGTGCCAGCAGCTTAGACTCTGGCTCCTACAATGAGCAGTTCTTC
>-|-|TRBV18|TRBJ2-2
CASSADTGELFF
TGTGCCAGCTCCGCGGACACCGGGGAGCTGTTTTTT
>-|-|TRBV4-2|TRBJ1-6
CASSRPGNNSPLHF
TGTGCCAGCAGCCGCCCCGGTAATAATTCACCCCTCCACTTT
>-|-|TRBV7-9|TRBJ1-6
CASSPTVSSYNSPLHF
TGTGCCAGCAGCCCAACAGTGAGCTCCTATAATTCACCCCTCCACTTT
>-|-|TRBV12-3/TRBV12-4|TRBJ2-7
CASSGRSYEQYF
TGTGCCAGCAGCGGCAGGTCCTACGAGCAGTACTTC
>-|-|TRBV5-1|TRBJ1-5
CASSLEGHQNQPQHF
TGCGCCAGCAGCTTGGAGGGACACCAAAATCAGCCCCAGCATTTT
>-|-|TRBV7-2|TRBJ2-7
CASSSQGRSYEQYF
TGTGCCAGCAGCTCCCAGGGGCGGTCCTACGAGCAGTACTTC